A single sample is the source of the 23 T cell receptor beta chains below, sequenced in a study of OX40 agonist ivuxolimab in advanced cancers. The table came from immunoSEQ multiplex PCR; TCRdb's copy has only in-frame clones and leaves some out. Among 70,000 to 95,000 clones listed, 92% were seen once. Sample: CD4+ or CD8+ T cells sorted from blood, taken in a trial of the OX40 agonist ivuxolimab. The receptors stem from an adult with an advanced solid tumor such as melanoma, head and neck, liver or kidney cancer.

The CDR3 DNA follows: TGTGCCAGCAGTCAGTACCAGGGTAAGGGGGCCTACGAGCAGTACTTC. It encodes CASSQYQGKGAYEQYF. The V call is TRBV28, the J call TRBJ2-7; maybe TRBD1 (6 bases). The CDR3 is made up of 16 amino acids. Germline lookup yields CDR1 MDHEN and CDR2 SYDVKM. The ends were cut back, 5 bases at V and 2 bases at J, with 19 bases in the middle.

The chain links TRBV4-1 to TRBJ1-5; D remains unclear. The V end was cut by 0 bases, the J end by 6 bases, with 12 bases between. The CDR3 is 15 amino acids. Germline V CDR1 and CDR2: MGHRA, YSYEKL. CDR3 amino acids: CASSQDMAPRQPQHF. The CDR3 DNA follows: TGCGCCAGCAGCCAAGATATGGCTCCTCGTCAGCCCCAGCATTTT.

This clone was counted once. The V gene is TRBV7-9, the J gene TRBJ1-1; no clear D gene. The CDR3 is 13 amino acids. Germline V gene sequence: CDR1 SEHNR, CDR2 FQNEAQ (reference sequence). V lost 3 bases to trimming and J lost 1 base, with 6 bases between them. The CDR3 coding sequence is TGTGCCAGCAGCTTCGCAGAGAACACTGAAGCTTTCTTT. It is translated as CASSFAENTEAFF.

This chain links TRBV27 with TRBJ2-7, with D perhaps matching TRBD1 or TRBD2 (5 bases each). The CDR3 has 14 residues. Trimming stripped 3 bases from V and 3 bases from J, with 12 bases between. The germline V gene has CDR1 MNHEY and CDR2 SMNVEV (reference sequence). CDR3 in amino acids: CASSFRDGGYEQYF. The DNA for the CDR3 is TGTGCCAGCAGTTTTAGGGACGGAGGCTACGAGCAGTACTTC.

The chain employs TRBV20-1 and TRBJ2-7, with D uncertain. CDR3 length equals 11 residues. The germline V gene encodes CDR1 DFQATT and CDR2 SNEGSKA (reference sequence). Trimming took off 3 bases at V and 6 bases at J, with 9 bases between the two ends. The CDR3 nucleotides read TGCAGTGCTAGGGCCATTCGCGAGCAGTACTTC. Translating it yields CSARAIREQYF.

The chain employs TRBV11-3 and TRBJ2-1; 7 bases agree with TRBD1. The germline V gene encodes CDR1 SGHNT and CDR2 YENEEA. This CDR3 contains 15 residues. The trim removed 3 bases at V and 5 bases at J, leaving 7 bases unmatched. The CDR3: CASSFEGATHNEQFF. In DNA, the CDR3 is TGTGCCAGCAGCTTCGAGGGGGCCACACACAATGAGCAGTTCTTC.

The rearrangement uses TRBV10-1 and TRBJ2-1; D not resolved. The germline V and J ends were trimmed by 2 bases and 8 bases, with 10 bases remaining between them. CDR3 size: 13 residues. Germline assignment: CDR1 WNHNN and CDR2 SYGVQD (reference sequence). CDR3 residues: CASSETTFHEQFF. The CDR3 bases are TGCGCCAGCAGTGAGACTACATTCCATGAGCAGTTCTTC.

The chain joins TRBV9 to TRBJ2-2; D perhaps matches TRBD1 (6 bases). Per the germline V gene, CDR1 is SGDLS and CDR2 is YYNGEE. CDR3 size: 14 residues. V lost 4 bases to trimming and J lost 3 bases, with 10 bases between them. CDR3 loop: CASSTGWDTGELFF. Written as DNA, the CDR3 is TGTGCCAGCAGCACAGGGTGGGACACCGGGGAGCTGTTTTTT.

This sequence joins TRBV6-6 and TRBJ2-5; possible D gene TRBD2, 5 bases. This CDR3 spans 15 amino acids. Per the germline V gene, CDR1 is MNHNY and CDR2 is SVGAGI (reference sequence). V was pared by 5 bases and J by 2 bases, with 15 bases between. This CDR3 is CASSKSPSRQETQYF. CDR3 nucleotides: TGTGCCAGCAGTAAGTCCCCTAGCAGGCAAGAGACCCAGTACTTC.

The chain combines TRBV13 with TRBJ2-7; D is uncertain. Trimming left V 8 bases short and J 3 bases short, with 14 bases between. From germline, CDR1 is PRHDT and CDR2 FYEKMQ (reference sequence). The CDR3 runs to 13 residues. In nucleotides, the CDR3 is TGTGCCAGCGGGCCAGGACCAAACTACGAGCAGTACTTC. Its protein is CASGPGPNYEQYF.

The chain uses TRBV4-3 and TRBJ1-2; unclear D gene. The CDR3 runs 15 residues. CDR1 LGHNA and CDR2 YSLEER come from the germline V gene. The V gene lost 1 base and the J gene lost 8 bases, with 17 bases spanning the gap. In DNA form, the CDR3 reads TGCGCCAGCAGCCAAGGGCTCAACAGCGCTTTGGGCTACACCTTC. This codes for CASSQGLNSALGYTF.

V usage is TRBV4-1 and J usage is TRBJ1-5, with 9 bases aligning to TRBD1. CDR1 and CDR2 (germline): MGHRA, YSYEKL. Losses at the gene ends were 2 bases for V and 6 bases for J; bases not matched to a gene: 5. CDR3 length equals 15 residues. CDR3 in DNA: TGCGCCAGCAGCCAACAGACAGGGGGGGTTCAGCCCCAGCATTTT. Its translation: CASSQQTGGVQPQHF.

This clone appeared once. The gene calls are TRBV6-6 and TRBJ1-4; possible D gene TRBD1, 6 bases. Germline CDR1 and CDR2: MNHNY and SVGAGI (reference sequence). CDR3 length: 16 amino acids. The ends were cut back, 2 bases at V and 8 bases at J, with 18 bases in the middle. CDR3: CASSYRVRGVDEKLFF. In DNA, the CDR3 is TGTGCCAGCAGTTACAGGGTGAGGGGGGTTGACGAAAAACTGTTTTTT.

This rearrangement joins TRBV30 to TRBJ2-5, with no clear D. V was cut by 3 bases and J by 4 bases, with 12 bases left in between. Germline loops: CDR1 GTSNPN, CDR2 SVGIG (reference sequence). The CDR3 runs to 13 residues. CDR3 loop: CAWRASPGETQYF. CDR3 bases: TGTGCCTGGAGGGCCTCCCCTGGAGAGACCCAGTACTTC. Full variable domain (remainder filled in from reference TRBV30 and TRBJ2-5): SQTIHQWPATLVQPVGSPLSLECTVEGTSNPNLYWYRQAAGRGLQLLFYSVGIGQISSEVPQNLSASRPQDRQFILSSKKLLLSDSGFYLCAWRASPGETQYFGPGTRLLVL.

This rearrangement joins TRBV11-3 to TRBJ1-1, with 8 bases fitting TRBD1. CDR1 is SGHNT, CDR2 YENEEA, per germline. CDR3 size: 14 residues. With 2 bases clipped from V and 5 bases from J, the junction kept 4 bases outside the gene matches. CDR3 loop: CASSLQGAGTEAFF. The CDR3 DNA is TGTGCCAGCAGCTTACAGGGGGCAGGAACTGAAGCTTTCTTT.

The genes are TRBV5-1 and TRBJ2-2, with 10 bases aligning to TRBD2. The CDR3 is 15 residues long. V was clipped by 4 bases and J by 5 bases; unmatched bases: 5. In germline, CDR1 is SGHRS, CDR2 YFSETQ. The CDR3 spells CASSPLTSGTGELFF. The DNA for the CDR3 is TGCGCCAGCAGCCCCCTGACTAGCGGGACCGGGGAGCTGTTTTTT. The entire variable domain, with the rest obtained from reference TRBV5-1 and TRBJ2-2, is as follows: KAGVTQTPRYLIKTRGQQVTLSCSPISGHRSVSWYQQTPGQGLQFLFEYFSETQRNKGNFPGRFSGRQFSNSRSEMNVSTLELGDSALYLCASSPLTSGTGELFFGEGSRLTVL.

This rearrangement joins TRBV7-9 to TRBJ1-1; D is undetermined. The germline gives CDR1 SEHNR, CDR2 FQNEAQ (reference sequence). Trimming left V 4 bases short and J 5 bases short, with 11 bases between. The CDR3 length is 13 residues. The CDR3: CASSSALTTEAFF. Here the CDR3 DNA reads TGTGCCAGCAGCTCAGCTTTAACGACTGAAGCTTTCTTT.

V and J are TRBV2 and TRBJ2-5, with no clear D. CDR3 length: 10 amino acids. V lost 3 bases and J 12 bases, leaving 8 bases between the germline ends. Germline V gene data show CDR1 as SNHLY and CDR2 as FYNNEI. The CDR3 DNA follows: TGTGCCAGCAGTGACGGGCCGAAGTACTTC. It yields the protein CASSDGPKYF.

The genes are TRBV4-1 and TRBJ2-4, with D perhaps being TRBD1 or TRBD2 (5 bases each). The V end lost 1 base, the J end lost 7 bases, and 14 bases lay between the germline ends. CDR3 length equals 15 residues. Germline CDR1 and CDR2: MGHRA and YSYEKL. CDR3 protein: CASSQGWGSGNIQYF. CDR3 sequence (DNA): TGCGCCAGCAGCCAAGGCTGGGGGTCGGGGAACATTCAGTACTTC.

The chain uses TRBV9 and TRBJ2-1; TRBD2 agrees at 12 bases. Trimming at V came to 4 bases and at J to 9 bases, leaving 11 bases not matched to a gene. The germline V gene encodes CDR1 SGDLS and CDR2 YYNGEE. The CDR3 extends over 16 amino acids. This chain's CDR3 is CASSLMLAGGDGEQFF. The CDR3 DNA is TGTGCCAGCAGCTTGATGCTAGCGGGAGGGGACGGTGAGCAGTTCTTC.

The chain recombines TRBV11-2 with TRBJ2-6; D is uncertain. V lost 1 base to trimming and J lost 2 bases, with 18 bases between them. The CDR3 covers 19 residues. Germline assignment: CDR1 SGHAT and CDR2 FQNNGV. DNA for the CDR3: TGTGCCAGCAGCTTAGTAGGCCAAGGGCTAAACACTGGGGCCAACGTCCTGACTTTC. The encoded protein is CASSLVGQGLNTGANVLTF.

This chain joins TRBV5-1 and TRBJ2-5; 12 bases are shared with TRBD2. J gave up 5 bases and V 4 bases, and 9 bases lay outside the gene matches. Germline V gene data show CDR1 as SGHRS and CDR2 as YFSETQ. This CDR3 comprises 16 residues. The CDR3 sequence: CASSVTSGSSWETQYF. DNA of the CDR3: TGCGCCAGCAGCGTGACTAGCGGGAGTTCATGGGAGACCCAGTACTTC.

The V call is TRBV7-2, the J call TRBJ1-5; unclear D gene. Germline-derived CDR1 and CDR2 are SGHTA and FQGNSA. This CDR3 region has 13 residues. The V end was cut by 7 bases, the J end by 0 bases, with 7 bases between. This CDR3 is CASTRYSNQPQHF. Written as DNA, the CDR3 is TGTGCCAGCACCAGATATAGCAATCAGCCCCAGCATTTT.